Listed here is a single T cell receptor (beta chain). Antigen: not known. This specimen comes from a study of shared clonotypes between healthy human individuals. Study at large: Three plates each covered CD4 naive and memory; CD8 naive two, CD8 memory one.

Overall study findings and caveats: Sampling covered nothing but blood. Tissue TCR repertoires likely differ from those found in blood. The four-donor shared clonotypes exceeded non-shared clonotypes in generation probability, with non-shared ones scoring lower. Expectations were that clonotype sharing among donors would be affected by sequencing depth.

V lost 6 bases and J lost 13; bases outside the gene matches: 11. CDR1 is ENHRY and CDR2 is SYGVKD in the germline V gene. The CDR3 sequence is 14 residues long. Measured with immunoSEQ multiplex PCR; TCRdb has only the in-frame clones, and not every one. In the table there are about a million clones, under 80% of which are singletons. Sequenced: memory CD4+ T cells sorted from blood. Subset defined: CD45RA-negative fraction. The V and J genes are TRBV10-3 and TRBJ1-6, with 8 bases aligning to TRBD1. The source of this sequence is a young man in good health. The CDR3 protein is CAISETGGTAPLHF. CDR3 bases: TGTGCCATCAGCGAAACAGGGGGGACGGCCCCCCTCCACTTT.